Listed here are 20 T cell receptor beta chains from one sample, sequenced in a study of cytomegalovirus exposure and HLA in healthy donors. Primers: 60 Vbeta forward and 13 Jbeta reverse. TCRdb's table, derived via immunoSEQ multiplex PCR, lists solely in-frame clones and lacks some. The table lists about 200,000 clones, approximately 85% of them singletons, with 2.5% to 3% in the top ten. The specimen was PBMCs. These receptors came from a woman aged 40 to 55 in good health and CMV-seronegative.

The rearrangement joins TRBV4-1 to TRBJ2-5, with 7 bases matching TRBD1. The end of the DNA is better explained by TRBJ2-7, so the J call may be wrong. The length of the CDR3 is 15 residues. Germline CDR1 is MGHRA and CDR2 is YSYEKL. CDR3: CASSHTRDSSYEQYF. The DNA of the CDR3 is TGCGCCAGCAGCCACACCCGGGACAGCTCCTACGAGCAGTACTTC.

The chain recombines TRBV27 with TRBJ1-5; D is undetermined. CDR3 size: 14 residues. CDR1 is MNHEY, CDR2 SMNVEV, per germline (reference sequence). Trimming shortened V by 10 bases and J by 0 bases, and 13 bases separated the two germline ends. The CDR3 is CATQKLDSNQPQHF. In nucleotides, the CDR3 is TGTGCCACACAGAAATTAGATAGCAATCAGCCCCAGCATTTT.

This rearrangement joins TRBV19 to TRBJ2-2, with TRBD2 matching 9 bases. The V gene end was trimmed by 3 bases and the J gene end by 6 bases; junction bases not matched to a gene: 14. The CDR3 extends over 18 amino acids. CDR1 and CDR2 from the germline V gene are LNHDA and SQIVND (reference sequence). The CDR3: CASSMGRKREVAAGELFF. In DNA, the CDR3 is TGTGCCAGTAGTATGGGGCGGAAGCGGGAGGTTGCAGCCGGGGAGCTGTTTTTT.

V and J are TRBV4-1 and TRBJ1-5; 7 positions match TRBD1. V dropped 0 bases and J dropped 3; count of bases not matched to a gene: 5. The CDR3 is 16 residues long. CDR1 and CDR2 (germline): MGHRA, YSYEKL. The CDR3 loop reads CASSQDSDRLNQPQHF. CDR3 DNA: TGCGCCAGCAGCCAAGATTCGGACAGGCTCAATCAGCCCCAGCATTTT.

The chain uses TRBV28 and TRBJ2-5; D possibly corresponds to TRBD1 (6 bases). The V end lost 5 bases, the J end lost 5 bases, and 15 bases lay between the germline ends. CDR3 size: 14 residues. Germline CDR1 MDHEN, CDR2 SYDVKM. The CDR3 DNA follows: TGTGCCAGCAGTCCAGGACAGCTCAGCGAGACCCAGTACTTC. Its translation is CASSPGQLSETQYF.

For this clone: Other DNA sequences within the sample encode an identical CDR3. This chain joins TRBV5-1 and TRBJ1-1, with D possibly being TRBD1 (6 bases). CDR1 and CDR2 from the germline V gene are SGHRS and YFSETQ. This CDR3 region has 14 residues. V was clipped by 0 bases and J by 5 bases, with 11 bases between them. The CDR3 DNA sequence: TGCGCCAGCAGCTTGGACAGGGAAGGGACTGAAGCTTTCTTT. Protein sequence: CASSLDREGTEAFF.

V gene TRBV6-7 combines with J gene TRBJ1-4; no clear D gene. TRBV6-7 is classed as an ORF, of uncertain function. The CDR3 is 15 amino acids. V lost 5 bases to trimming and J lost 8 bases, with 18 bases between them. The CDR3 is CASSLSRGGEEKLFF. The DNA for the CDR3 is TGTGCCAGCAGTCTCTCACGGGGAGGTGAAGAAAAACTGTTTTTT.

The V gene is TRBV7-9, the J gene TRBJ2-2; 8 positions match TRBD1. Germline V gene lookup returns CDR1 SEHNR and CDR2 FQNEAQ (reference sequence). The CDR3 sequence is 15 residues long. J lost 2 bases, V lost 7 bases, and 6 bases had no gene match. As DNA, the CDR3 is TGTGCCAGCAACGTAGACAGGGGCAACACCGGGGAGCTGTTTTTT. Encoded protein: CASNVDRGNTGELFF.

The chain recombines TRBV28 with TRBJ1-1; D is unclear. V lost 6 bases and J 6 bases, leaving 17 bases between the germline ends. The CDR3 runs 14 residues. The germline gives CDR1 MDHEN, CDR2 SYDVKM. CDR3 coding DNA: TGTGCCAGCAGGACACAGCCCCCTTCGGCTGAAGCTTTCTTT. This codes for CASRTQPPSAEAFF.

This clone has just one count. The chain's CDR3 is CASQRMTGPATNEKLFF. As DNA, the CDR3 is TGCGCCAGTCAAAGAATGACAGGCCCCGCAACTAATGAAAAACTGTTTTTT. V is TRBV5-1 and J is TRBJ1-4; maybe TRBD1 (6 bases). V was shortened by 8 bases and J by 0 bases, with 20 bases between the two germline ends. Germline lookup yields CDR1 SGHRS and CDR2 YFSETQ. The length of the CDR3 is 17 residues.

Only a few counts were recorded for this clone. The V call is TRBV7-8, the J call TRBJ1-5; D uncertain. Per germline, CDR1 SGHVS and CDR2 FQNEAQ. This CDR3 is 17 amino acids long. V was clipped by 2 bases and J by 3 bases, with 17 bases between them. This CDR3 is CASSLIRNNRNNQPQHF. The CDR3 nucleotides read TGTGCCAGCAGCTTAATCCGTAACAACCGTAACAATCAGCCCCAGCATTTT.

The table lists this clone with a few counts. The rearrangement links TRBV6-6 to TRBJ1-2; D possibly corresponds to TRBD1 (5 bases). Germline V gene sequence: CDR1 MNHNY, CDR2 SVGAGI (reference sequence). V lost 1 base and J 8 bases, leaving 14 bases between the germline ends. The CDR3 has 14 residues. CDR3 in amino acids: CASSYYDSPEGYTF. CDR3 coding DNA: TGTGCCAGCAGTTACTACGACAGCCCGGAGGGCTACACCTTC.

This clone has only one observation. This chain connects TRBV7-9 to TRBJ1-1; TRBD1 agrees at 10 bases. The V segment lost 5 bases and the J segment 5 bases; nucleotides outside the gene matches: 5. The CDR3 totals 14 residues. The V gene's germline CDR1 is SEHNR and CDR2 FQNEAQ (reference sequence). DNA for the CDR3: TGTGCCAGCAGCCGACAGGGGGCGCAGACTGAAGCTTTCTTT. Residues: CASSRQGAQTEAFF.

Concerning this clone: Other nucleotide sequences from this sample produce the same CDR3. V gene TRBV27 combines with J gene TRBJ2-7, with 7 bases fitting TRBD1. The V segment lost 5 bases and the J segment 4 bases; nucleotides outside the gene matches: 2. The germline V gene has CDR1 MNHEY and CDR2 SMNVEV (reference sequence). The CDR3 sequence is 12 residues long. The CDR3 bases are TGTGCCAGCAGTCCGACAGGGTACGAGCAGTACTTC. This encodes CASSPTGYEQYF.

This clone was observed once. CDR3 DNA: TGTGCCAGTAGTATCCAACGGGGCTCCTACGAGCAGTACTTC. This codes for CASSIQRGSYEQYF. The chain is built from TRBV19 and TRBJ2-7, with D possibly TRBD2 on 5 matching bases. There are 14 residues in the CDR3. The germline gives CDR1 LNHDA, CDR2 SQIVND (reference sequence). V lost 3 bases and J lost 0, with 9 bases in between.

V and J are TRBV5-5 and TRBJ2-5; 7 bases map to TRBD1. CDR1 and CDR2 (germline): SGHKS, YYEKEE (reference sequence). The CDR3 is made up of 15 amino acids. After removal of 3 bases from V and 1 base from J, the junction contained 6 bases not matched to a gene. The CDR3 sequence: CASSWQGQLQETQYF. The CDR3 DNA reads as TGTGCCAGCAGCTGGCAGGGACAGCTCCAAGAGACCCAGTACTTC.

This clone appeared a few times. CDR3 loop: CASSTGARGEAFF. CDR3 in DNA: TGTGCCAGCAGTACAGGGGCGCGAGGTGAAGCTTTCTTT. The V and J genes are TRBV6-6 and TRBJ1-1; 7 positions agree with TRBD1. The germline gives CDR1 MNHNY, CDR2 SVGAGI (reference sequence). The CDR3 totals 13 residues. Trimming at V came to 5 bases and at J to 7 bases, leaving 7 bases not matched to a gene.

V is TRBV10-2 and J is TRBJ1-3; weak D call: TRBD1 (5 bases). The CDR3 has 15 amino acids. V was trimmed by 3 bases and J by 0 bases, leaving 9 bases between them. CDR1 is WSHSY, CDR2 SAAADI, per germline. The CDR3: CASSDQTVSGNTIYF. The CDR3 DNA is TGCGCCAGCAGTGACCAGACAGTCTCTGGAAACACCATATATTTT.

CDR3 region: CASSSGDRGRGYTF. The CDR3 DNA reads as TGTGCCAGCAGTTCTGGGGACAGGGGGCGCGGCTACACCTTC. V gene TRBV28 combines with J gene TRBJ1-2; 12 nucleotides align to TRBD1. V shed 4 bases and J 8 bases; nucleotides not matched to a gene: 5. The CDR3 covers 14 residues. Looked up from germline, CDR1 is MDHEN and CDR2 is SYDVKM.

The CDR3 DNA reads TGTGCCAGCAGTTACTCTCTTTCGGCGGGGGACACTGAAGCTTTCTTT. Amino acid sequence: CASSYSLSAGDTEAFF. This sequence joins TRBV6-5 and TRBJ1-1; perhaps TRBD1 as D (5 bases). The V and J ends lost 0 bases and 3 bases respectively, with 14 bases between them. There are 16 residues in the CDR3. Germline CDR1 and CDR2: MNHEY and SVGAGI.